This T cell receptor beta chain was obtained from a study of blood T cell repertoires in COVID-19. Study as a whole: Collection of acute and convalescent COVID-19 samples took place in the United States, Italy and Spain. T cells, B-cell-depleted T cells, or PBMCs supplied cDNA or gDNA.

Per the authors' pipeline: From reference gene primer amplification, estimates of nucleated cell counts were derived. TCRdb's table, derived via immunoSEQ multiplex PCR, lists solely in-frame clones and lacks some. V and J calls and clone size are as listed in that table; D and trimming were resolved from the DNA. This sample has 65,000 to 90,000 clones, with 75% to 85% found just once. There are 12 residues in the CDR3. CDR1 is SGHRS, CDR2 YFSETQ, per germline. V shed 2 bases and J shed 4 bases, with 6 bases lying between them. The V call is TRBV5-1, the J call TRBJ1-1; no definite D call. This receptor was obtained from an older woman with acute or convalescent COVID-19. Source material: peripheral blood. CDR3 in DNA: TGCGCCAGCAGCTTACCGGGCACTGAAGCTTTCTTT. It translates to CASSLPGTEAFF.